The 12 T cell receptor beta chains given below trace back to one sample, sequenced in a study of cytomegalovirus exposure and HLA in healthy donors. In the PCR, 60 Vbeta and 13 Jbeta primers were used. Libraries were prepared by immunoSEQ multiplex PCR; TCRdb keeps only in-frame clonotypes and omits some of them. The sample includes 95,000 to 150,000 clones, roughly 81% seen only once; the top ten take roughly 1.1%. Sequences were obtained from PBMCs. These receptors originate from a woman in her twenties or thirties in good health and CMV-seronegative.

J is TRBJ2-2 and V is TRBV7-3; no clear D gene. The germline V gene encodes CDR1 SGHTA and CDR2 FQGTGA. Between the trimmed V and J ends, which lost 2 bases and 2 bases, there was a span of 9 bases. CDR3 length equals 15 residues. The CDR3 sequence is CASSLLSSNTGELFF. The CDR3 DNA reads TGTGCCAGCAGCTTACTATCCTCCAACACCGGGGAGCTGTTTTTT.

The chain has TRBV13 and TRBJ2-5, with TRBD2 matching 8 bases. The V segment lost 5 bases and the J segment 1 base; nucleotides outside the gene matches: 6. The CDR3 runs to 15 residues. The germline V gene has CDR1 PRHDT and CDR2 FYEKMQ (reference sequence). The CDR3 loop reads CASSPAGGSQETQYF. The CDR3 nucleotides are TGTGCCAGCAGCCCGGCGGGGGGCAGCCAAGAGACCCAGTACTTC.

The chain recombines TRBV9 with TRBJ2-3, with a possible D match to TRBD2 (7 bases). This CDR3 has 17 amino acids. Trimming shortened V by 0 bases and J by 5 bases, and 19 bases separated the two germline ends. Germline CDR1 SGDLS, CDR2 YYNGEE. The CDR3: CASSVGYGRGPKDTQYF. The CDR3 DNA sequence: TGTGCCAGCAGCGTAGGGTATGGGCGGGGGCCAAAAGATACGCAGTATTTT.

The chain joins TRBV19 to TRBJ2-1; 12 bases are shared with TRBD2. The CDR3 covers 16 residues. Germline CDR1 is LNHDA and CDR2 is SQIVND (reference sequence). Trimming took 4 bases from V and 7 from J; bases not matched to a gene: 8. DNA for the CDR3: TGTGCCAGTAGTACCCTAGCGGGGGGGTATTCGAATGAGCAGTTCTTC. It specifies CASSTLAGGYSNEQFF.

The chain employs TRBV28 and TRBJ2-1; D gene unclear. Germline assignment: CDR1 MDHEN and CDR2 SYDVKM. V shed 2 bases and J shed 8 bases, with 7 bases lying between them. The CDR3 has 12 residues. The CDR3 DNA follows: TGTGCCAGCAGTTTAAATGGCTATGAGCAGTTCTTC. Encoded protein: CASSLNGYEQFF.

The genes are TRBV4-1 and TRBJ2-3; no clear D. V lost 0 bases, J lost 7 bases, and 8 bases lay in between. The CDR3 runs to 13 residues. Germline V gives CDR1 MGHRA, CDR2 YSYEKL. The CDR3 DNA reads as TGCGCCAGCAGCCAAGAGTGGCGGAATACGCAGTATTTT. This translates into CASSQEWRNTQYF.

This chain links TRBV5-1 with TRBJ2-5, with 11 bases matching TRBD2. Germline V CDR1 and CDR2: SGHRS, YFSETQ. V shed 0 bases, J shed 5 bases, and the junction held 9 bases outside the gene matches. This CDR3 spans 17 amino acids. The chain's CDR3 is CASSLASGGLRGETQYF. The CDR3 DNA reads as TGCGCCAGCAGCTTGGCTAGCGGGGGGCTCAGAGGGGAGACCCAGTACTTC.

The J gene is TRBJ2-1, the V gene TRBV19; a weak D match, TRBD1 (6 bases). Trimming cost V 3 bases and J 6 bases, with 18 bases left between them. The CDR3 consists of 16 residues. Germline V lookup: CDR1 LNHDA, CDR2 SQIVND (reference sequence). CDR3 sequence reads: CASSIYSGHLPNEQFF. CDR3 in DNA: TGTGCCAGTAGTATCTATTCGGGACACCTTCCCAATGAGCAGTTCTTC.

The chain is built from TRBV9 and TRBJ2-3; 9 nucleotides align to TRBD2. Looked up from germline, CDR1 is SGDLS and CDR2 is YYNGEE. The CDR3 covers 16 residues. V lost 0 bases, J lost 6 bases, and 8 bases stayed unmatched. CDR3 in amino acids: CASSVGRGGSVDTQYF. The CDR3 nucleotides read TGTGCCAGCAGCGTAGGGCGGGGGGGGTCGGTTGATACGCAGTATTTT.

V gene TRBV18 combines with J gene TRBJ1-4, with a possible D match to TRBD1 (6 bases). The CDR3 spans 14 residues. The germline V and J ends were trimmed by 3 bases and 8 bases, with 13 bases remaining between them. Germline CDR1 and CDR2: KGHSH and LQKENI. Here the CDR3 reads CASSPGQREEKLFF. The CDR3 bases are TGTGCCAGCTCACCCGGACAGAGGGAGGAAAAACTGTTTTTT.

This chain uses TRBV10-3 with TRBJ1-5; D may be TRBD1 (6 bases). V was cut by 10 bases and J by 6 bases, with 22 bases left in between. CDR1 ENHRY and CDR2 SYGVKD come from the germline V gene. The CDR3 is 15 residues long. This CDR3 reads CATKNPGGGGQPQHF. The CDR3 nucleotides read TGTGCCACCAAAAACCCCGGAGGGGGGGGTCAGCCCCAGCATTTT.

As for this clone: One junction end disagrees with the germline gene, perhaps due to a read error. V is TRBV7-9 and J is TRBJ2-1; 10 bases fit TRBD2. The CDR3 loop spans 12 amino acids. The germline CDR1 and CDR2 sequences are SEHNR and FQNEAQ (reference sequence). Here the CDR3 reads CASSPGTSVSVF. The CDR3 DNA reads TGTGCCAGCAGCCCCGGGACTAGCGTTTCAGTCTTC.